The 28 T cell receptor beta chains reported below all come from one sample, sequenced in a study of OX40 agonist ivuxolimab in advanced cancers. This table comes from immunoSEQ multiplex PCR, and its TCRdb copy is limited to in-frame clones, with some not included. The table lists 89,000 or so clones, roughly nine tenths of them singletons. This sample comprised CD4+ or CD8+ T cells sorted from blood, obtained in a trial of the OX40 agonist ivuxolimab. These receptors were obtained from an adult with an advanced solid tumor such as melanoma, head and neck, liver or kidney cancer.

The J gene is TRBJ1-1, the V gene TRBV15; D is unclear. V lost 1 base and J 1 base, leaving 13 bases between the germline ends. The CDR3 is 16 residues long. Germline CDR1 is LNHNV and CDR2 is YYDKDF (reference sequence). CDR3 in amino acids: CATSRGLEGKNTEAFF. The CDR3 DNA follows: TGTGCCACCAGCAGAGGTTTGGAGGGAAAGAACACTGAAGCTTTCTTT.

The chain is built from TRBV19 and TRBJ1-5; no clear D. Germline CDR1 and CDR2: LNHDA and SQIVND (reference sequence). The V end lost 0 bases, the J end lost 8 bases, and 20 bases lay between the germline ends. This CDR3 contains 17 residues. In DNA, the CDR3 is TGTGCCAGTAGTATAGATCGGGAAGGGTTAACGTATAAGCCCCAGCATTTT. Translating gives CASSIDREGLTYKPQHF.

The genes are TRBV2 and TRBJ2-3; unclear D gene. Trimming took off 5 bases at V and 5 bases at J, with 11 bases between the two ends. Per the germline V gene, CDR1 is SNHLY and CDR2 is FYNNEI. The CDR3 has 13 amino acids. The DNA for the CDR3 is TGTGCCAGCAGTCGCGGTGTCGGAGATACGCAGTATTTT. Translated, it gives CASSRGVGDTQYF.

This sequence joins TRBV28 and TRBJ2-3; D not resolved. Germline V lookup: CDR1 MDHEN, CDR2 SYDVKM. This CDR3 contains 18 residues. V was shortened by 6 bases and J by 0 bases, with 22 bases between the two germline ends. CDR3 sequence: CASSFTTREALSTDTQYF. The CDR3 DNA sequence: TGTGCCAGCAGCTTTACGACTCGAGAAGCCCTAAGCACAGATACGCAGTATTTT.

The rearrangement joins TRBV5-1 to TRBJ2-5; the D is unclear. Looked up from germline, CDR1 is SGHRS and CDR2 is YFSETQ. Trimming took 0 bases from V and 13 from J, leaving 10 bases between them. The CDR3 covers 11 residues. As DNA, the CDR3 is TGCGCCAGCAGCTTGGCAAGGTTACGGTACTTC. Translation: CASSLARLRYF.

The chain employs TRBV19 and TRBJ1-5; no clear D. With 3 bases removed from V and 4 bases from J, the gap between germline ends came to 10 bases. In germline, CDR1 is LNHDA, CDR2 SQIVND (reference sequence). This CDR3 is built from 14 residues. The CDR3 here is CASSIGGINQPQHF. In nucleotides, the CDR3 is TGTGCCAGTAGTATCGGAGGGATTAATCAGCCCCAGCATTTT. The variable domain in full, with the rest retrieved from reference TRBV19 and TRBJ1-5, is DGGITQSPKYLFRKEGQNVTLSCEQNLNHDAMYWYRQDPGQGLRLIYYSQIVNDFQKGDIAEGYSVSREKKESFPLTVTSAQKNPTAFYLCASSIGGINQPQHFGDGTRLSIL.

The rearrangement links TRBV23-1 to TRBJ1-5, with 7 positions matching TRBD1. TRBV23-1 is known as an ORF, though its function is uncertain. With 8 bases clipped from V and 4 bases from J, the junction kept 8 bases outside the gene matches. The CDR3 runs 14 residues. CDR3 bases: TGCGCCAGCTGCGACAGGGAACTTAATCAGCCCCAGCATTTT. It encodes CASCDRELNQPQHF.

The chain has TRBV9 and TRBJ1-2, with unresolved D. Per germline, CDR1 SGDLS and CDR2 YYNGEE. Trimming took 3 bases from V and 1 from J, leaving 4 bases between them. This CDR3 contains 12 residues. The CDR3 spells CASSEDNYGYTF. In DNA form, the CDR3 reads TGTGCCAGCAGCGAGGATAACTATGGCTACACCTTC. Looking up the rest from reference TRBV9 and TRBJ1-2 gives the full variable domain: DSGVTQTPKHLITATGQRVTLRCSPRSGDLSVYWYQQSLDQGLQFLIQYYNGEERAKGNILERFSAQQFPDLHSELNLSSLELGDSALYFCASSEDNYGYTFGSGTRLTVV.

V and J are TRBV5-1 and TRBJ1-1; D possibly corresponds to TRBD1 (5 bases). Germline CDR1 reads SGHRS; CDR2 reads YFSETQ. The V end lost 0 bases, the J end lost 7 bases, and 7 bases lay between the germline ends. This CDR3 region has 12 residues. For the CDR3, the DNA is TGCGCCAGCAGCTTGGACAGGCTTGAAGCTTTCTTT. It yields the protein CASSLDRLEAFF.

The CDR3 here is CAWSSGDGYTF. The CDR3 DNA is TGTGCCTGGAGTTCCGGGGACGGCTACACCTTC. This rearrangement joins TRBV30 to TRBJ1-2, with a tentative D call TRBD1 (5 bases). Trimming shortened V by 2 bases and J by 8 bases, and 9 bases separated the two germline ends. This CDR3 is built from 11 residues. From germline, CDR1 is GTSNPN and CDR2 SVGIG (reference sequence).

The rearrangement joins TRBV2 to TRBJ2-3; 13 bases fit TRBD2. V shed 4 bases, J shed 3 bases, and the junction held 4 bases outside the gene matches. The germline CDR1 and CDR2 sequences are SNHLY and FYNNEI. The CDR3 is made up of 16 amino acids. CDR3 coding DNA: TGTGCCAGCAGTGCCGAACTAGCGGGGGGGACAGATACGCAGTATTTT. Translated, it gives CASSAELAGGTDTQYF.

The V and J genes are TRBV6-5 and TRBJ2-3; TRBD2 might be the D (6 bases). Trimming left V 6 bases short and J 2 bases short, with 15 bases between. This CDR3 spans 15 amino acids. The V gene's germline CDR1 is MNHEY and CDR2 SVGAGI. CDR3 sequence (DNA): TGTGCCAGCAGCCCAGCGGGCCTTCCCACAGATACGCAGTATTTT. As protein: CASSPAGLPTDTQYF.

The chain recombines TRBV28 with TRBJ2-1; 7 bases are a match to TRBD2. CDR1 and CDR2 from the germline V gene are MDHEN and SYDVKM. V was pared by 7 bases and J by 0 bases, with 9 bases of the junction left unmatched. The CDR3 is made up of 16 amino acids. The CDR3 DNA is TGTGCCAGCACCTCCCCCGGGGGGACCTCCTACAATGAGCAGTTCTTC. Amino acid sequence: CASTSPGGTSYNEQFF.

The chain couples TRBV9 to TRBJ2-2, with TRBD1 as a possible D gene (6 bases). CDR3 size: 14 residues. CDR1 and CDR2 (germline): SGDLS, YYNGEE. V lost 3 bases to trimming and J lost 4 bases, with 10 bases between them. The CDR3 reads CASSAGVGTGELFF. In nucleotides, the CDR3 is TGTGCCAGCAGCGCAGGGGTCGGCACCGGGGAGCTGTTTTTT.

The rearrangement uses TRBV6-5 and TRBJ1-1; D might be TRBD1 (5 bases). In germline, CDR1 is MNHEY, CDR2 SVGAGI. The CDR3 covers 14 residues. The V end lost 2 bases, the J end lost 5 bases, and 12 bases lay between the germline ends. CDR3 loop: CASSYESGITEAFF. DNA of the CDR3: TGTGCCAGCAGTTACGAGTCAGGGATTACTGAAGCTTTCTTT.

The chain carries TRBV6-5 and TRBJ2-1; possible D gene TRBD1, 5 bases. Trimming pared 3 bases from V and 9 bases from J, leaving 15 bases between. The CDR3 contains 14 residues. From germline, CDR1 is MNHEY and CDR2 SVGAGI. Here the CDR3 reads CASSYLVWGPEQFF. The CDR3 nucleotides read TGTGCCAGCAGTTATTTAGTATGGGGCCCTGAGCAGTTCTTC.

The gene calls are TRBV2 and TRBJ1-1; unclear D gene. Germline values: CDR1 SNHLY, CDR2 FYNNEI. V was pared by 6 bases and J by 6 bases, with 11 bases between. This CDR3 region has 12 residues. CDR3: CASSEGLAEAFF. CDR3 nucleotide sequence: TGTGCCAGCAGCGAGGGCCTAGCTGAAGCTTTCTTT.

This sequence joins TRBV10-3 and TRBJ1-2; D possibly corresponds to TRBD1 (5 bases). Trimming removed 3 bases at V and 1 base at J, with 9 bases between. There are 14 residues in the CDR3. In germline, CDR1 is ENHRY, CDR2 SYGVKD. CDR3 protein: CAISDGTDNYGYTF. The CDR3 DNA is TGTGCCATCAGTGACGGGACCGATAACTATGGCTACACCTTC.

J is TRBJ2-3 and V is TRBV30, with D hard to call. The CDR3 covers 14 residues. Germline V gives CDR1 GTSNPN, CDR2 SVGIG (reference sequence). V lost 1 base, J lost 0 bases, and 8 bases lay in between. The CDR3 is CAWSEDTSTDTQYF. The CDR3 bases are TGTGCCTGGAGTGAAGACACCAGCACAGATACGCAGTATTTT.

This chain uses TRBV29-1 with TRBJ1-2; possible D gene TRBD1, 6 bases. Trimming stripped 3 bases from V and 4 bases from J, with 12 bases between. This CDR3 is 13 amino acids long. Germline CDR1 SQVTM, CDR2 ANQGSEA. The CDR3 sequence is CSVEPTGTYGYTF. The DNA of the CDR3 is TGCAGCGTTGAGCCTACAGGGACCTATGGCTACACCTTC.

V usage is TRBV4-2 and J usage is TRBJ1-1; no clear D gene. Germline values: CDR1 LGHNA, CDR2 YNFKEQ. The ends were cut back, 0 bases at V and 3 bases at J, with 8 bases in the middle. The length of the CDR3 is 14 residues. The CDR3 region is CASSQELGYTEAFF. For the CDR3, the DNA is TGTGCCAGCAGCCAAGAATTGGGATACACTGAAGCTTTCTTT.

This chain links TRBV28 with TRBJ1-5; the D gene is possibly TRBD1 (6 bases). The ends were cut back, 7 bases at V and 7 bases at J, with 14 bases in the middle. Germline CDR1 and CDR2: MDHEN and SYDVKM. The CDR3 consists of 13 residues. CDR3 protein: CASNLGGAQPQHF. Here the CDR3 DNA reads TGTGCCAGCAACCTAGGGGGGGCCCAGCCCCAGCATTTT. Based on the CDR3 plus reference TRBV28 and TRBJ1-5, the full variable domain is DVKVTQSSRYLVKRTGEKVFLECVQDMDHENMFWYRQDPGLGLRLIYFSYDVKMKEKGDIPEGYSVSREKKERFSLILESASTNQTSMYLCASNLGGAQPQHFGDGTRLSIL.

There are a few counts of this clone. The genes are TRBV30 and TRBJ1-5, with D possibly TRBD1 on 6 matching bases. CDR1 GTSNPN and CDR2 SVGIG come from the germline V gene (reference sequence). Trimming cost V 1 base and J 4 bases, with 8 bases left between them. CDR3 length equals 13 residues. The CDR3 DNA reads as TGTGCCTGGAGTGAAGGACAGAATCAGCCCCAGCATTTT. It specifies CAWSEGQNQPQHF.

The chain is built from TRBV4-1 and TRBJ2-5; 9 positions agree with TRBD2. This CDR3 comprises 17 residues. Germline CDR1 MGHRA, CDR2 YSYEKL. After removal of 3 bases from V and 0 bases from J, the junction contained 8 bases not matched to a gene. Here the CDR3 DNA reads TGCGCCAGCAGCCACAATCCAGGACTAGCGAACCAAGAGACCCAGTACTTC. Translated, it gives CASSHNPGLANQETQYF.

V and J are TRBV30 and TRBJ2-2, with 13 positions matching TRBD2. The ends lost 5 bases at V and 2 bases at J; junction bases unmatched: 2. Germline V gene data show CDR1 as GTSNPN and CDR2 as SVGIG (reference sequence). This CDR3 is 15 amino acids long. The CDR3 DNA is TGTGCCTGGGGGACTAGCGGGGTAAACACCGGGGAGCTGTTTTTT. This translates into CAWGTSGVNTGELFF.

This sequence joins TRBV19 and TRBJ1-5; 7 bases fit TRBD1. Germline trimming cut 8 bases from V and 0 bases from J; bases unmatched to any gene: 10. The CDR3 extends over 16 amino acids. In germline, CDR1 is LNHDA, CDR2 SQIVND (reference sequence). The CDR3 DNA reads as TGTGCCAGTGGGCCCGACAGGGATTATAGCAATCAGCCCCAGCATTTT. It encodes CASGPDRDYSNQPQHF.

The genes are TRBV7-2 and TRBJ2-2; perhaps TRBD2 as D (6 bases). CDR1 SGHTA and CDR2 FQGNSA come from the germline V gene. There are 17 residues in the CDR3. Trimming took 0 bases from V and 3 from J, leaving 14 bases between them. The DNA for the CDR3 is TGTGCCAGCAGCTTAGCGCAGTTAGCGGCCTACACCGGGGAGCTGTTTTTT. It is translated as CASSLAQLAAYTGELFF.

The table lists this clone with a count of one. V usage is TRBV19 and J usage is TRBJ2-1, with 10 bases identical to TRBD2. The germline V gene encodes CDR1 LNHDA and CDR2 SQIVND (reference sequence). The CDR3 extends over 15 amino acids. The trim removed 6 bases at V and 0 bases at J, leaving 2 bases unmatched. CDR3 loop: CASSPSGSSYNEQFF. CDR3 bases: TGTGCCAGTAGCCCTAGCGGGAGCTCCTACAATGAGCAGTTCTTC.